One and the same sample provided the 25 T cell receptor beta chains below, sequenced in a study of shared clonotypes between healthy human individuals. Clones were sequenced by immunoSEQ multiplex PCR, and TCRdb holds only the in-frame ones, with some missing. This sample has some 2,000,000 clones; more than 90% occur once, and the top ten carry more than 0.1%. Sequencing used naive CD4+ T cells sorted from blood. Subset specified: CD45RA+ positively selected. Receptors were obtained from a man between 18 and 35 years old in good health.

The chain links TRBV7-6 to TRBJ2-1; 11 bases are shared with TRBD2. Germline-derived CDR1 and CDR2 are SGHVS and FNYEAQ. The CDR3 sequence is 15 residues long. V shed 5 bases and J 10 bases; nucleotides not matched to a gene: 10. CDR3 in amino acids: CASSKTSGTFGEQFF. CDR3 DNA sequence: TGTGCCAGCAGCAAGACTAGCGGGACGTTCGGGGAGCAGTTCTTC.

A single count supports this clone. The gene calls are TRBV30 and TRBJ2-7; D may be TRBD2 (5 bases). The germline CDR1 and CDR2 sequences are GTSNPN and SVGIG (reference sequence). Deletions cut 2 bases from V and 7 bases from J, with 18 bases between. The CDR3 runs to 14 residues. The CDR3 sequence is CAWSKGDLYVEQYF. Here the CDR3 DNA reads TGTGCCTGGAGTAAGGGAGACCTTTACGTAGAGCAGTACTTC. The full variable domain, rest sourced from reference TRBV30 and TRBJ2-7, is SQTIHQWPATLVQPVGSPLSLECTVEGTSNPNLYWYRQAAGRGLQLLFYSVGIGQISSEVPQNLSASRPQDRQFILSSKKLLLSDSGFYLCAWSKGDLYVEQYFGPGTRLTVT.

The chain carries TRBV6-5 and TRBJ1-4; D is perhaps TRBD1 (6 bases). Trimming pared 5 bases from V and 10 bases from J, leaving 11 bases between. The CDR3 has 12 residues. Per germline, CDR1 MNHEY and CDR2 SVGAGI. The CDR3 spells CASSNKGGKLFF. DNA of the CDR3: TGTGCCAGCAGTAATAAGGGGGGAAAACTGTTTTTT.

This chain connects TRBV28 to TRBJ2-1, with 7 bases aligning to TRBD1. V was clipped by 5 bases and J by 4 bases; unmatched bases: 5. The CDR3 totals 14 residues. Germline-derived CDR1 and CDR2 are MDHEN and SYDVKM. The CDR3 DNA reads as TGTGCCAGCAGTCTACCGGGACAGTACAATGAGCAGTTCTTC. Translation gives CASSLPGQYNEQFF.

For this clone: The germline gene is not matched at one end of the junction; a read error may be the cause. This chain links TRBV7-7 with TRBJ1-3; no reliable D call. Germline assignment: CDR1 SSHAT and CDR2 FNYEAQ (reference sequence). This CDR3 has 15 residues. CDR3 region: CASSSDPGPGNTIYF. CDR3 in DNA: TGTGCTAGCAGCTCGGACCCCGGACCTGGAAACACCATATATTTT.

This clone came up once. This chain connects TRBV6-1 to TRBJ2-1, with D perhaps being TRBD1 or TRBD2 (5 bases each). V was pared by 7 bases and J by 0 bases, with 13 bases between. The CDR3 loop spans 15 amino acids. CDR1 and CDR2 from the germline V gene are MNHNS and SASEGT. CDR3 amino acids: CASKGTQSSYNEQFF. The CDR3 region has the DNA TGTGCCAGCAAAGGGACCCAGAGCTCCTACAATGAGCAGTTCTTC.

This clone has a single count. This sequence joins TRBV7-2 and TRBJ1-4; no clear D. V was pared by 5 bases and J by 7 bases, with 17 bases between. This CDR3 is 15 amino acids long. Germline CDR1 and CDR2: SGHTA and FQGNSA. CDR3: CASSRREGRSEKLFF. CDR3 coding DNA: TGTGCCAGCAGCCGTAGAGAAGGCCGCAGTGAAAAACTGTTTTTT.

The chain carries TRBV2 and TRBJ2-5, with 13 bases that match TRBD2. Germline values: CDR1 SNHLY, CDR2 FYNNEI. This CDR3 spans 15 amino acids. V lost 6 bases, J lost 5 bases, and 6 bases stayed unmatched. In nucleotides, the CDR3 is TGTGCCAGCAGACAACTAGCGGGGGGGCCCGAGACCCAGTACTTC. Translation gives CASRQLAGGPETQYF.

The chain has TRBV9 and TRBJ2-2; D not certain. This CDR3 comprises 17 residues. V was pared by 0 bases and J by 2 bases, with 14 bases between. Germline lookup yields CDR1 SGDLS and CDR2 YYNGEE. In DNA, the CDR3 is TGTGCCAGCAGCGTAGTGGAAGGTTGGCAAAACACCGGGGAGCTGTTTTTT. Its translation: CASSVVEGWQNTGELFF.

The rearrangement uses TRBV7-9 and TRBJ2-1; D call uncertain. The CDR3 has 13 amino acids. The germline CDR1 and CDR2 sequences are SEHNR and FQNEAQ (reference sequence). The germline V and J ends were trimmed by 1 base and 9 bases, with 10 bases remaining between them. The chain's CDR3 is CASSLEVNAEQFF. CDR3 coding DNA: TGTGCCAGCAGCTTAGAGGTAAATGCTGAGCAGTTCTTC.

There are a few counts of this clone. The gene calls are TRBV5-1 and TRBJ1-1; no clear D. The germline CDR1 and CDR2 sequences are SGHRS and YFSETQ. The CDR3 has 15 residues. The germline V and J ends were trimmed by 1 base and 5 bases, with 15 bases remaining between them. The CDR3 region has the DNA TGCGCCAGCAGCTTGTTAGCGCTTGGAGCGACTGAAGCTTTCTTT. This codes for CASSLLALGATEAFF.

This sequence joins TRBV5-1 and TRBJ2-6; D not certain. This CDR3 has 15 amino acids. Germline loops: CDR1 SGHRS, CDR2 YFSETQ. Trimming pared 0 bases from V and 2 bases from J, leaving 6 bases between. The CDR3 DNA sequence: TGCGCCAGCAGCTTGGTAGGGACTGGGGCCAACGTCCTGACTTTC. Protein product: CASSLVGTGANVLTF. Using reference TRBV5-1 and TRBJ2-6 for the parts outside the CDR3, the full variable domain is KAGVTQTPRYLIKTRGQQVTLSCSPISGHRSVSWYQQTPGQGLQFLFEYFSETQRNKGNFPGRFSGRQFSNSRSEMNVSTLELGDSALYLCASSLVGTGANVLTFGAGSRLTVL.

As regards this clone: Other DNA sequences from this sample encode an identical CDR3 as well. The CDR3 sequence is CASSSTGGSYEQYF. In DNA form, the CDR3 reads TGCGCCAGCAGCTCGACAGGGGGTAGCTACGAGCAGTACTTC. This rearrangement joins TRBV5-1 to TRBJ2-7, with 9 bases fitting TRBD1. The CDR3 contains 14 residues. The germline CDR1 and CDR2 sequences are SGHRS and YFSETQ. V shed 3 bases, J shed 3 bases, and the junction held 4 bases outside the gene matches.

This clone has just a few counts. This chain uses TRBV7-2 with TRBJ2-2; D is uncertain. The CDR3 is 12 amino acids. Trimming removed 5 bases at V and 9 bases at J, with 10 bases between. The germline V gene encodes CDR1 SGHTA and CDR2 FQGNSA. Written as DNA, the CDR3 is TGTGCCAGCAGCCGACCGAACTGGGAGCTGTTTTTT. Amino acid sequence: CASSRPNWELFF.

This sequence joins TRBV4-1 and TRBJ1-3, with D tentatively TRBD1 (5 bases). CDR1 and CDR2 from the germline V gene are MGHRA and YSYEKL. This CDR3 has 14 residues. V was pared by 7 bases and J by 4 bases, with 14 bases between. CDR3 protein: CASTDTNKGNTIYF. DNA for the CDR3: TGCGCCAGCACGGACACAAATAAGGGAAACACCATATATTTT.

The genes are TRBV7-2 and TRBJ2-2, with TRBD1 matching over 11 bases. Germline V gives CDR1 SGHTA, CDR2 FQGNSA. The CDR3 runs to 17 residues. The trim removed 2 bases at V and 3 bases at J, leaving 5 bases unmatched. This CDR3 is CASSLRTGGFDTGELFF. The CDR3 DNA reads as TGTGCCAGCAGCTTAAGGACAGGGGGCTTCGACACCGGGGAGCTGTTTTTT.

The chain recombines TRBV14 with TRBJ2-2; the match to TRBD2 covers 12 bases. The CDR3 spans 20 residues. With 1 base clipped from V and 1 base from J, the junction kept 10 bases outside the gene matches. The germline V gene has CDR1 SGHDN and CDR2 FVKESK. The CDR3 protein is CASSQGLLAGGNLNTGELFF. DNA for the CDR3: TGTGCCAGCAGCCAAGGGTTGCTAGCGGGAGGGAACCTGAACACCGGGGAGCTGTTTTTT.

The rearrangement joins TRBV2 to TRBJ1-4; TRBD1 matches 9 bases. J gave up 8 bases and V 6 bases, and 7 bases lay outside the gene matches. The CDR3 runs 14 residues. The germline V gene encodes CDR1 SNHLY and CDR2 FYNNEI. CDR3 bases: TGTGCCAGCAGCTTACAGGGGGCCGGAGAAAAACTGTTTTTT. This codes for CASSLQGAGEKLFF.

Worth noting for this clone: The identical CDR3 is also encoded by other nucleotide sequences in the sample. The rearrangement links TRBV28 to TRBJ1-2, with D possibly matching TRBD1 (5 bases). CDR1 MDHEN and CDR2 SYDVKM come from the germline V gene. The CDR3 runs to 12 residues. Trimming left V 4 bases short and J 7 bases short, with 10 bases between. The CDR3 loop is CASSSGTPGYTF. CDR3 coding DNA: TGTGCCAGCAGTTCGGGGACGCCTGGCTACACCTTC.

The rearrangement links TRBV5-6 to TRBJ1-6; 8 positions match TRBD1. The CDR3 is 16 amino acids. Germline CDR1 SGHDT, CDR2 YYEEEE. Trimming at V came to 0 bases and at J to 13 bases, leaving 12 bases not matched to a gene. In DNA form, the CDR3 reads TGTGCCAGCAGCTTGGCCGGACAGGGCCTACACTTGCCCCTCCACTTT. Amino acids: CASSLAGQGLHLPLHF.

CDR3 DNA sequence: TGTGCCAGCAGTTCGACCCTCACGGGGCGTTCACCCCTCCACTTT. It translates to CASSSTLTGRSPLHF. The J gene is TRBJ1-6, the V gene TRBV5-6; possible D gene TRBD1, 5 bases. Trimming took 5 bases from V and 9 from J, leaving 18 bases between them. CDR3 length equals 15 residues. Germline-derived CDR1 and CDR2 are SGHDT and YYEEEE.

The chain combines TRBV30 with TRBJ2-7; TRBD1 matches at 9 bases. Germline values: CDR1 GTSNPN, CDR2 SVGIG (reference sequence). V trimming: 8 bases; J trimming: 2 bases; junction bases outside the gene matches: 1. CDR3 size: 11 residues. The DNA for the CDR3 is TGTGCCAGACAGGGGGCCTACGAGCAGTACTTC. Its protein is CARQGAYEQYF.

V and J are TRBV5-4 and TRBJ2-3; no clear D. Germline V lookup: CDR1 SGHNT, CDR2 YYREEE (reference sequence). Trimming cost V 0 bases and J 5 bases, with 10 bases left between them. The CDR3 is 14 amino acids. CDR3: CASSLEHSIDTQYF. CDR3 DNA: TGTGCCAGCAGCTTGGAACACTCGATAGATACGCAGTATTTT.

CDR3 DNA: TGTGCCAGCAGTGATGGGACAGGGATCTATAATTCACCCCTCCACTTT. Translation gives CASSDGTGIYNSPLHF. The V call is TRBV6-1, the J call TRBJ1-6, with 9 bases lining up with TRBD1. Germline CDR1 and CDR2: MNHNS and SASEGT. The CDR3 spans 16 residues. V trimming: 3 bases; J trimming: 3 bases; junction bases outside the gene matches: 3.

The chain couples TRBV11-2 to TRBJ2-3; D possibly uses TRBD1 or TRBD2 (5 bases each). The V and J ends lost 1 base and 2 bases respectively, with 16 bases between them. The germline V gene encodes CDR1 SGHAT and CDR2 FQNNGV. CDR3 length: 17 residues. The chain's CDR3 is CASSLGGPGPTTDTQYF. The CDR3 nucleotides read TGTGCCAGCAGCTTAGGGGGTCCGGGACCAACCACAGATACGCAGTATTTT.